This is a list of T cell receptor beta chains from one sample in a study of T cell repertoires in cytomegalovirus infection. These receptors' targets are unknown. MiXCR, run by TCRdb on the reads, gives a single entry per CDR3 protein. Of approximately 600,000 distinct CDR3 sequences in the sample, about 40% were seen once. The specimen comprised cultured PBMCs, sampled from culture after CMV antigen stimulation. These receptors came from a human donor in good health (CMV status not recorded). Some clones in this sample may be carry-over from other donors' samples. Each CDR3 is given with its conserved first and last residue. The D gene is left open where the match is weak. Only part of the rows carry a size: once, few, many, or a class if the clone is expanded.

V gene	CDR3 length	D gene	clone size	J gene	CDR3 protein	CDR3 DNA
TRBV6-2/TRBV6-3	14	.	.	TRBJ2-3	CASSYSRRGDTQYF	TGTGCCAGCAGTTACTCGAGAAGGGGAGATACGCAGTATTTT
TRBV10-3	14	.	.	TRBJ1-2	CAISDSFGGNGYTF	TGTGCCATCAGTGACAGTTTTGGGGGGAATGGCTACACCTTC
TRBV9	15	TRBD2	.	TRBJ2-3	CASSAIAGGTDTQYF	TGTGCCAGCAGCGCAATAGCGGGGGGCACAGATACGCAGTATTTT
TRBV6-6	15	.	.	TRBJ1-4	CASSYSIQINEKLFF	TGTGCCAGCAGTTACTCGATACAGATAAATGAAAAACTGTTTTTT
TRBV6-1	13	.	.	TRBJ2-3	CASTQGYTDTQYF	TGTGCCAGCACCCAGGGGTACACAGATACGCAGTATTTT
TRBV5-6	15	.	few	TRBJ2-7	CASRSGQSYSYEQYF	TGTGCCAGCAGATCCGGACAGTCCTACTCCTACGAGCAGTACTTC
TRBV7-4	14	.	once	TRBJ2-2	CASSGMGDTGELFF	TGTGCCAGCAGCGGTATGGGGGACACCGGGGAGCTGTTTTTT
TRBV7-8	14	.	.	TRBJ2-3	CASKLLGGEDTQYF	TGTGCCAGCAAGTTGTTGGGGGGTGAAGATACGCAGTATTTT
TRBV4-1	15	TRBD1	.	TRBJ1-2	CASSQLSSGGFGYTF	TGCGCCAGCAGCCAATTGTCGTCAGGGGGCTTTGGCTACACCTTC
TRBV7-9	12	.	.	TRBJ2-3	CASSFSAPVQYF	TGTGCCAGCAGCTTTAGCGCTCCAGTTCAGTATTTT
TRBV5-1	14	TRBD1	.	TRBJ1-4	CASSWTGGEEKLFF	TGCGCCAGCAGCTGGACAGGGGGCGAGGAAAAACTGTTTTTT
TRBV4-1	15	.	.	TRBJ2-1	CASSQAWSSYNEQFF	TGCGCCAGCAGCCAAGCCTGGAGCTCCTACAATGAGCAGTTCTTC
TRBV6-6	19	TRBD1	.	TRBJ2-7	CASSQRPGTGGDGSYEQYF	TGTGCCAGCAGCCAGAGGCCCGGGACAGGGGGCGATGGCTCCTACGAGCAGTACTTC
TRBV25-1	14	.	.	TRBJ1-2	CASSEYIGGNGYTF	TGTGCCAGCAGTGAATATATTGGGGGAAATGGCTACACCTTC
TRBV7-2	14	TRBD1	many	TRBJ1-2	CASSSTGGAYGYTF	TGTGCCAGCAGCTCCACAGGGGGGGCATATGGCTACACCTTC
TRBV11-2	15	TRBD2	.	TRBJ2-7	CASSFSSGGVYEQYF	TGTGCCAGCAGCTTCTCTAGCGGGGGGGTCTACGAGCAGTACTTC
TRBV2	13	TRBD1	.	TRBJ1-1	CASRPGQGSEAFF	TGTGCCAGCAGGCCCGGACAGGGTTCGGAAGCTTTCTTT
TRBV20-1	17	.	.	TRBJ2-1	CSARDFGSLTTYNEQFF	TGCAGTGCTAGAGATTTCGGGAGCCTCACAACCTACAATGAGCAGTTCTTC
TRBV7-2	14	.	.	TRBJ1-5	CASSAFGDLEPQHF	TGTGCCAGCAGCGCATTCGGGGATTTGGAGCCCCAGCATTTT
TRBV12-3/TRBV12-4	13	TRBD1	.	TRBJ1-2	CASSLDRGNGYTF	TGTGCCAGCAGTTTGGACAGGGGAAATGGCTACACCTTC
TRBV20-1	12	.	.	TRBJ1-1	CSARMGNTEAFF	TGCAGTGCTAGAATGGGGAACACTGAAGCTTTCTTT
TRBV6-1	12	.	many	TRBJ2-5	CASSESGETQYF	TGTGCCAGCAGTGAATCGGGGGAGACCCAGTACTTC
TRBV11-2	15	TRBD2	.	TRBJ2-1	CASSVWAGENNEQFF	TGTGCCAGCAGCGTTTGGGCGGGAGAAAACAATGAGCAGTTCTTC
TRBV15	14	.	.	TRBJ1-2	CATSRASGVNGYTF	TGTGCCACCAGCAGAGCCTCAGGGGTGAATGGCTACACCTTC
TRBV11-2	16	TRBD2	.	TRBJ2-5	CASTSFQGLVGETQYF	TGTGCCAGCACCTCTTTTCAGGGACTAGTGGGCGAGACCCAGTACTTC
TRBV6-2/TRBV6-3	16	.	.	TRBJ2-7	CASSFRAGGLSYEQYF	TGTGCCAGCAGTTTTAGGGCCGGAGGACTCTCCTACGAGCAGTACTTC
TRBV2	15	TRBD1	once	TRBJ1-3	CASRLQGTSGNTIYF	TGTGCCAGCAGGCTACAGGGGACCTCTGGAAACACCATATATTTT
TRBV2	15	TRBD2	few	TRBJ2-1	CASSDGGSSYNEQFF	TGTGCCAGCAGTGACGGCGGGAGCTCCTACAATGAGCAGTTCTTC
TRBV6-2/TRBV6-3	15	.	.	TRBJ2-3	CASSYSQAYFDTQYF	TGTGCCAGCAGTTACTCCCAAGCTTATTTTGATACGCAGTATTTT
TRBV2	13	.	once	TRBJ2-3	CASSVGITDTQYF	TGTGCCAGCAGTGTTGGTATCACAGATACGCAGTATTTT
TRBV5-1	14	.	.	TRBJ2-5	CASRLNGGQETQYF	TGCGCCAGCAGGTTGAACGGAGGTCAAGAGACCCAGTACTTC
TRBV7-2	18	TRBD2	few	TRBJ2-7	CASSLWGPGLADHYEQYF	TGTGCCAGCAGCTTATGGGGACCCGGACTAGCGGACCACTACGAGCAGTACTTC
TRBV11-2	15	.	.	TRBJ2-7	CASSLDQLEIYEQYF	TGTGCCAGCAGCTTAGACCAACTAGAAATCTACGAGCAGTACTTC
TRBV7-2	16	TRBD2	once	TRBJ2-5	CASSLVGLAGVETQYF	TGTGCCAGCAGCTTAGTAGGGCTGGCGGGAGTTGAGACCCAGTACTTC
TRBV12-3/TRBV12-4	13	.	.	TRBJ2-7	CASSFRTQYEQYF	TGTGCCAGCAGTTTTCGGACACAGTACGAGCAGTACTTC
TRBV6-8	14	.	.	TRBJ1-1	CASSQSTVRQGAFF	TGTGCCAGCAGTCAGTCGACAGTCCGGCAGGGGGCTTTCTTT
TRBV10-3	14	.	.	TRBJ1-1	CAISGQQVNTEAFF	TGTGCCATCAGTGGTCAGCAGGTGAACACTGAAGCTTTCTTT
TRBV28	11	.	.	TRBJ1-2	CASCQSYGYTF	TGTGCCAGCTGTCAGTCCTATGGCTACACCTTC
TRBV10-3	16	TRBD2	.	TRBJ2-3	CAIRDTGTSIADTQYF	TGTGCCATCAGAGACACCGGGACTAGCATCGCAGATACGCAGTATTTT
TRBV27	16	TRBD1	.	TRBJ1-5	CASRGTALGAHQPQHF	TGTGCCAGCAGGGGGACAGCCCTGGGGGCACATCAGCCCCAGCATTTT
TRBV12-3/TRBV12-4	14	.	few	TRBJ2-3	CASSLVLATDTQYF	TGTGCCAGCAGTTTAGTCCTAGCGACAGATACGCAGTATTTT
TRBV24-1	20	TRBD1	few	TRBJ1-5	CATSDFGPGQPFSGNQPQHF	TGTGCCACCAGTGATTTTGGCCCGGGACAGCCGTTTTCGGGCAATCAGCCCCAGCATTTT
TRBV12-3/TRBV12-4	15	.	few	TRBJ1-6	CASSPGQLTNSPLHF	TGTGCCAGCAGCCCCGGACAGCTTACCAATTCACCCCTCCACTTT
TRBV7-8	15	TRBD2	.	TRBJ2-1	CASSQRLAAYNEQFF	TGTGCCAGCAGCCAGAGACTAGCGGCCTACAATGAGCAGTTCTTC
TRBV11-2	16	TRBD1	.	TRBJ1-1	CASSAIPGQGSTEAFF	TGTGCCAGCAGCGCAATTCCGGGACAGGGGTCCACTGAAGCTTTCTTT